This record covers a single T cell receptor (beta chain). Its matching antigen is unknown. The data were produced by immunoSEQ multiplex PCR, yet TCRdb's version contains in-frame clones alone and is incomplete. The sample lists tens of thousands of clones; approximately 89% were seen once. This sample was taken from a study of T cells in localized non-small cell lung cancer. Points from the study as a whole: In adjacent lung, a median roughly 57 of the top 100 tumor clones were found. Compared with tumor, uninvolved adjacent lung displayed greater T cell clonality, ranking highest overall.

Trimming removed 5 bases from V and 3 bases from J, with 11 bases in between. Germline V gene lookup returns CDR1 SQVTM and CDR2 ANQGSEA. The CDR3 spans 12 residues. The source material was peripheral blood, sampled before any cancer treatment. The gene calls are TRBV29-1 and TRBJ2-7; no reliable D call. This receptor was taken from a woman aged 40-69 years with stage I lung adenocarcinoma. The CDR3 reads CSVQVGRYEQYF. In nucleotides, the CDR3 is TGCAGCGTTCAGGTGGGCCGCTACGAGCAGTACTTC.